This T cell receptor beta chain was captured in a study of T cell responses to AZD1222 COVID-19 vaccine. Broader study findings: Nearly half of spike-specific TCRs reportedly target unmutated variant regions. Repertoire samples came only from after the peak T cell response. Distributed over spike, vaccine-associated CD4 TCRs predominated at 160-218 and 743-854.

Second-dose intervals of approximately 4 or approximately 12 weeks were pooled. Comment on this clone: What it binds is not known.

The protocol was immunoSEQ multiplex PCR, while the TCRdb copy is restricted to in-frame clones and leaves out a portion. The table includes about 160,000 clones, approximately 91% detected once. The germline V gene has CDR1 MNHEY and CDR2 SMNVEV (reference sequence). The V and J ends lost 7 bases and 5 bases, in that order; junction bases with no gene match: 10. This CDR3 region has 15 residues. This sequence originates from an adult who received the AZD1222 COVID-19 vaccine. The sample in question was peripheral blood, obtained 28 days after the second AZD1222 dose. The gene calls are TRBV27 and TRBJ2-1; 8 nucleotides agree with TRBD2. CDR3 sequence (DNA): TGTGCCAGCAAGGGCGGCGGGAGGTGGCACAATGAGCAGTTCTTC. Its translation: CASKGGGRWHNEQFF.